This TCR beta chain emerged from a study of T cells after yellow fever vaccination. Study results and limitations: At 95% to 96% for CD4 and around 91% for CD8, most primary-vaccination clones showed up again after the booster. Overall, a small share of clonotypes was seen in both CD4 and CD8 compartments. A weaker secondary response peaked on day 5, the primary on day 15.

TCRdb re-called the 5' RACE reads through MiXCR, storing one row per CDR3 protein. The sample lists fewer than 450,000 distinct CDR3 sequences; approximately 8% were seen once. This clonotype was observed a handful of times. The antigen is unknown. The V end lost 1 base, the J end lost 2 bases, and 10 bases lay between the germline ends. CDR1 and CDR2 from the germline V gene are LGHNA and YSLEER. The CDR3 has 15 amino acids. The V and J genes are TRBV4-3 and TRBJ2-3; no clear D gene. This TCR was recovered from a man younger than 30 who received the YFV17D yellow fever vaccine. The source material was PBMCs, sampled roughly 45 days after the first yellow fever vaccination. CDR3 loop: CASSQGLTATDTQYF. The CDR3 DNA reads TGCGCCAGCAGCCAAGGTCTCACGGCCACAGATACGCAGTATTTT.